There are a few counts of the clone carrying this T cell receptor beta chain. This entry comes from a study of early T cells in non-severe SARS-CoV-2 infection. Germline CDR1 is SGHTS and CDR2 is YDEGEE. The CDR3 length is 11 residues. Trimming pared 0 bases from V and 11 bases from J, leaving 8 bases between. In TCRdb, the 5' RACE reads were re-called with MiXCR into one record per CDR3 protein. The sample has around 72,000 distinct CDR3 sequences; around a tenth are singletons. Source: whole blood, taken at baseline. The clonotype comes from an adult who was a healthcare worker with PCR-confirmed SARS-CoV-2 infection or an uninfected control (not recorded which). The chain recombines TRBV5-8 with TRBJ1-1, with unresolved D. The CDR3 region is CASSLESRAFF. As DNA, the CDR3 is TGTGCCAGCAGCTTGGAGAGTCGGGCTTTCTTT.